This T cell receptor beta chain was retrieved from a study of PD-L1 blockade in urothelial cancer. The sample's time point: pretreatment peripheral blood. Patient sample counts ranged from 1 to 8, pretreatment and on-treatment. Assay: immunoSEQ multiplex PCR; the TCRdb copy retains only in-frame clones and omits some. The repertoire holds about 63,000 clones, with around 86% as singletons. The source is an older man with urothelial cancer. The sequencing used PBMCs, collected around atezolizumab (anti-PD-L1) treatment.

The CDR3 region has the DNA TGTGCCAGCAGCTTTGGACACTACCAAGAGACCCAGTACTTC. Protein product: CASSFGHYQETQYF. This rearrangement joins TRBV5-4 to TRBJ2-5; maybe TRBD1 (5 bases). The CDR3 is made up of 14 amino acids. Germline-derived CDR1 and CDR2 are SGHNT and YYREEE (reference sequence). The V gene lost 2 bases and the J gene lost 0 bases, with 8 bases spanning the gap.